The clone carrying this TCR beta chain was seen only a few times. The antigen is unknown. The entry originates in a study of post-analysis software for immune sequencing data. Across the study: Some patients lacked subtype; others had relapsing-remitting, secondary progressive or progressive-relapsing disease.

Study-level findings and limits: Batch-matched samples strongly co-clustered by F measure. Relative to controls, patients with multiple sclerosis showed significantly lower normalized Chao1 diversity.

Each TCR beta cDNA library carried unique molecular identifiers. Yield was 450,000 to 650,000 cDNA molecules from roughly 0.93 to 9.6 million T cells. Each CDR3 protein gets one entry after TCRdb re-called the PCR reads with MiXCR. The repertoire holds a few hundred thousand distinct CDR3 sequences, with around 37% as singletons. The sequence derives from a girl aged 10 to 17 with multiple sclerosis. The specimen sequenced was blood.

CDR3 in DNA: TGTGCCAGCAGCGGGACAGTGAGCAATCAGCCCCAGCATTTT. The encoded protein is CASSGTVSNQPQHF. The V call is TRBV12-3 or TRBV12-4, the J call TRBJ1-5; 7 bases fit TRBD1. The CDR3 is 14 amino acids. V was clipped by 6 bases and J by 1 base; unmatched bases: 3.